This TCR beta chain was sequenced in a study of cytomegalovirus exposure and HLA in healthy donors. Looking at the study overall: Inside one of the first data releases sat 80 million to 95 million unique TCRs taken from HLA-typed donors. Study-level results: A previous analysis found most TCR beta V segments productive roughly 87% or roughly 30% of the time. The dataset shows that most TCR sequences were rare, while some public TCRs occurred in many donors.

Concerning this clone: Its antigen is unidentified.

At the time of sampling, donors were nominally healthy, though unrecorded immune exposures were likely. PCR used 60 Vbeta primers and 13 Jbeta primers. Profiled with immunoSEQ multiplex PCR; TCRdb holds only in-frame clones, not every one. The sample lists 150,000 or so clones, under 70% occurring once. V lost 0 bases, J lost 0 bases, and 11 bases stayed unmatched. The CDR3 covers 19 residues. Germline lookup yields CDR1 LGHNA and CDR2 YNFKEQ. The sample taken for sequencing was PBMCs. The chain has TRBV4-2 and TRBJ2-3, with TRBD2 matching over 8 bases. This TCR was sampled from a woman in her twenties or thirties in good health and CMV-seropositive. For the CDR3, the DNA is TGTGCCAGCAGCCAAGATTCCGGTTCGGGGGGGTTAAGCACAGATACGCAGTATTTT. Its protein is CASSQDSGSGGLSTDTQYF.